Only a few counts were recorded for the clone carrying this T cell receptor (beta chain). Only in-frame clones appear in the TCRdb table, and some are missing; sequencing was by immunoSEQ multiplex PCR. The sample records 70,000 to 90,000 clones, 75% to 90% being singletons. The sample belongs to a study of OX40 agonist ivuxolimab in advanced cancers. The CDR3 contains 13 residues. From germline, CDR1 is MNHEY and CDR2 SMNVEV (reference sequence). With 4 bases removed from V and 2 bases from J, the gap between germline ends came to 8 bases. This TCR was recovered from an adult with an advanced solid tumor such as melanoma, head and neck, liver or kidney cancer. The chain combines TRBV27 with TRBJ1-2; D call uncertain. The source was CD4+ or CD8+ T cells sorted from blood, collected in a trial of the OX40 agonist ivuxolimab. In DNA form, the CDR3 reads TGTGCCAGCAGTTCCGGACGAAACTATGGCTACACCTTC. It codes for CASSSGRNYGYTF.